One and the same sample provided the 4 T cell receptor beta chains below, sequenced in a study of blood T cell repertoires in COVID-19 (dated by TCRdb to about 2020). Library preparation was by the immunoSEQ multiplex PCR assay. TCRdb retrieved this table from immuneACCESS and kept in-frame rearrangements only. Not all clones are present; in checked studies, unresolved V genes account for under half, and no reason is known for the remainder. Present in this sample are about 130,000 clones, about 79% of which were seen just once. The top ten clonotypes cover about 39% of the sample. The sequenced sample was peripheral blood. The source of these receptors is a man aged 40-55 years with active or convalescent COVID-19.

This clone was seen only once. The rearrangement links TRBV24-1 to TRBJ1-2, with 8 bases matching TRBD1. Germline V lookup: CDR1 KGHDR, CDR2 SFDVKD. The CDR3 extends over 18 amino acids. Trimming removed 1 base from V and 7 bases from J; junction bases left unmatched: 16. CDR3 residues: CATSDFNPGQGGNAGYTF. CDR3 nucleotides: TGTGCCACCAGTGATTTCAACCCCGGACAGGGAGGCAACGCTGGCTACACCTTC.

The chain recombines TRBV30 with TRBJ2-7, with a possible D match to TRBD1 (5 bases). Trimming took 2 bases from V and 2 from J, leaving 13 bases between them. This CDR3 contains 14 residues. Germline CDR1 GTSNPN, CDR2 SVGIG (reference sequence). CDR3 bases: TGTGCCTGGAGTCGCCAGGGCCCTCCCTACGAGCAGTACTTC. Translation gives CAWSRQGPPYEQYF.

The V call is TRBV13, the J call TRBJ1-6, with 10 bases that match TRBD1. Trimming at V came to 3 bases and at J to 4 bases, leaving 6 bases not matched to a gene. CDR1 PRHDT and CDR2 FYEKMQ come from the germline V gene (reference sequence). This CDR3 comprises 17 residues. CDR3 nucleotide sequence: TGTGCCAGCAGCTTTAGACAGGGGGCGCTTTATAATTCACCCCTCCACTTT. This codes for CASSFRQGALYNSPLHF. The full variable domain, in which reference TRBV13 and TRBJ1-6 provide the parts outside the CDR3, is AAGVIQSPRHLIKEKRETATLKCYPIPRHDTVYWYQQGPGQDPQFLISFYEKMQSDKGSIPDRFSAQQFSDYHSELNMSSLELGDSALYFCASSFRQGALYNSPLHFGNGTRLTVT.

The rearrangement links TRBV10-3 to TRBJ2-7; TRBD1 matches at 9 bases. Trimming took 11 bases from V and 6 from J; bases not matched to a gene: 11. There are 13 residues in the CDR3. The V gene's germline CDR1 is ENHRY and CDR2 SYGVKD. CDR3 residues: CAAWTGEFSEQYF. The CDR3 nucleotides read TGTGCCGCCTGGACAGGGGAGTTCTCCGAGCAGTACTTC.